Listed here is a single TCR beta chain. Its antigen remains unidentified. The source of the sample is a study of blood T cells in healthy people across ages. General study results and limits: PBMC samples, being unsorted, prevented any conclusive comparison of naive and antigen-experienced cells. TCR beta diversity per million T cells fell roughly linearly with age.

A second PCR of about 6 to 12 cycles used a sample-barcoded 5' primer and a J-beta primer mix. Carrying 12 random nucleotides, a template-switch adaptor labeled each individual cDNA molecule. Sequencing recovered at least 2.5 million CDR3-containing paired-end reads from each sample. TCRdb ran MiXCR on the 5' RACE reads and lists one entry per CDR3 protein. The sample includes about 640,000 distinct CDR3 sequences, around three fifths of them seen just once. V lost 5 bases, J lost 5 bases, and 9 bases stayed unmatched. There are 15 residues in the CDR3. The V gene's germline CDR1 is SGHTA and CDR2 FQGNSA.

This sequence was found in a man aged 55-75 years in good health. The rearrangement uses TRBV7-2 and TRBJ2-5; 9 bases are shared with TRBD1. The sequencing input was blood. The CDR3 region is CASSPSQGAWETQYF. CDR3 bases: TGTGCCAGCAGCCCATCACAGGGGGCTTGGGAGACCCAGTACTTC.